A selection of T cell receptor beta chains follows, all from one sample in a study of glioma-infiltrating T cells after dendritic cell vaccination. Repertoires were generated with immunoSEQ multiplex PCR, while TCRdb's copy carries only in-frame clones and drops some. The table lists approximately 36,000 clones, about 80% of them singletons, with about 7.8% in the top ten. Specimen: blood, collected before dendritic cell vaccination. The receptors here all came from a human donor with glioblastoma. The CDR3 runs from the conserved cysteine through the conserved F or W. Fields, in order: clone size, J gene, D gene, V gene, CDR3 protein, CDR3 DNA. D genes are given only for firm matches. Only part of the rows carry a size: once, few, many, or a class if the clone is expanded.

few | TRBJ1-4 | TRBD1 | TRBV9 | CASSTRDRADEKLFF | TGTGCCAGCAGCACCCGGGACAGGGCGGATGAAAAACTGTTTTTT
- | TRBJ1-2 | TRBD1 | TRBV12-5 | CASGSYLGQGRNYGYTF | TGTGCTAGTGGTTCCTACCTCGGACAGGGGCGTAACTATGGCTACACCTTC
- | TRBJ2-2 | TRBD1 | TRBV5-6 | CASSLSALQGAGTGELFF | TGTGCCAGCAGCTTGTCGGCTCTTCAGGGGGCGGGCACCGGGGAGCTGTTTTTT
- | TRBJ1-2 | TRBD1 | TRBV6-5 | CASSPGQGVGYTF | TGTGCCAGCAGTCCTGGACAGGGGGTTGGCTACACCTTC
- | TRBJ2-2 | - | TRBV6-5 | CASSLNTGELFF | TGTGCCAGCAGTCTGAACACCGGGGAGCTGTTTTTT
- | TRBJ1-1 | - | TRBV7-2 | CASRSGGSYTEAFF | TGTGCCAGCAGATCGGGGGGGAGTTACACTGAAGCTTTCTTT
- | TRBJ2-5 | - | TRBV2 | CASSEDRPGETQYF | TGTGCCAGCAGTGAAGATCGCCCAGGGGAGACCCAGTACTTC
- | TRBJ2-7 | - | TRBV28 | CASSLFAASYEQYF | TGTGCCAGCAGTTTATTCGCTGCGTCCTACGAGCAGTACTTC
- | TRBJ2-1 | - | TRBV9 | CATSGVNNNEQFF | TGTGCCACATCAGGGGTTAACAACAATGAGCAGTTCTTC
- | TRBJ2-4 | - | TRBV4-3 | CASSQDIRVSAKNIQYF | TGCGCCAGCAGCCAAGATATCAGGGTTTCAGCCAAAAACATTCAGTACTTC
- | TRBJ2-5 | TRBD2 | TRBV11-3 | CASSLPSGGSMTQYF | TGTGCCAGCAGCTTACCTAGCGGGGGTTCGATGACCCAGTACTTC
few | TRBJ2-3 | TRBD2 | TRBV5-4 | CASSPGTSGGRSTDTQYF | TGTGCCAGCAGCCCGGGGACTAGCGGGGGGCGAAGCACAGATACGCAGTATTTT
- | TRBJ2-3 | - | TRBV4-1 | CASSQGVVTGMMKDTQYF | TGCGCCAGCAGCCAAGGGGTAGTAACAGGTATGATGAAGGATACGCAGTATTTT
- | TRBJ2-3 | TRBD1 | TRBV7-2 | CASSSGQQQYF | TGTGCCAGCAGCTCGGGACAGCAGCAGTATTTT
- | TRBJ2-3 | TRBD2 | TRBV5-1 | CASSSPAGGTQYF | TGCGCCAGCAGCTCTCCTGCGGGGGGTACGCAGTATTTT
- | TRBJ2-3 | - | TRBV5-1 | CASSYSGRGGLTDTQYF | TGCGCCAGCAGCTATTCCGGAAGGGGGGGGTTAACAGATACGCAGTATTTT
- | TRBJ1-2 | TRBD1 | TRBV9 | CASSEGTGGPYGYTF | TGTGCCAGCAGCGAGGGGACAGGAGGTCCCTATGGCTACACCTTC
few | TRBJ1-1 | - | TRBV20-1 | CSAYTNTEAFF | TGCAGTGCTTACACGAACACTGAAGCTTTCTTT
once | TRBJ2-5 | - | TRBV10-1 | CASSSETQYF | TGCGCCAGCAGTTCGGAGACCCAGTACTTC
- | TRBJ1-6 | TRBD1 | TRBV18 | CASSRTGDSNSPLHF | TGTGCCAGCTCACGGACAGGGGATAGTAATTCACCCCTCCACTTT
- | TRBJ2-7 | - | TRBV25-1 | CASRDGLASSYEQYF | TGTGCCAGCCGGGATGGCCTAGCGAGCTCCTACGAGCAGTACTTC
- | TRBJ1-3 | - | TRBV5-6 | CASSYGQSSGNTIYF | TGTGCCAGCAGCTACGGACAGAGCTCTGGAAACACCATATATTTT
- | TRBJ2-7 | - | TRBV11-3 | CASSSDRFGIYEQYF | TGTGCCAGCAGCAGCGACAGGTTCGGTATCTACGAGCAGTACTTC
- | TRBJ2-6 | - | TRBV7-3 | CASSLRQPGANVLTF | TGTGCCAGCAGCTTAAGGCAACCTGGGGCCAACGTCCTGACTTTC
- | TRBJ2-5 | TRBD2 | TRBV7-6 | CASSLQAGQETQYF | TGTGCCAGCAGCTTACAAGCGGGGCAAGAGACCCAGTACTTC
- | TRBJ2-2 | - | TRBV28 | CASSFEFGELFF | TGTGCCAGCAGTTTTGAGTTCGGGGAGCTGTTTTTT
- | TRBJ1-1 | - | TRBV15 | CATQKRTAVGNTEAFF | TGTGCCACCCAAAAGAGGACAGCAGTAGGGAACACTGAAGCTTTCTTT
- | TRBJ1-1 | - | TRBV6-5 | CASSYQKSGTILGAFF | TGTGCCAGCAGTTACCAAAAATCGGGGACAATCCTCGGAGCTTTCTTT
- | TRBJ2-2 | - | TRBV6-5 | CASRLQGIGGELFF | TGTGCCAGCAGGTTACAGGGTATCGGCGGGGAGCTGTTTTTT
- | TRBJ1-4 | TRBD1 | TRBV6-6 | CASLGTGVEKLFF | TGTGCCAGCCTAGGGACAGGGGTTGAAAAACTGTTTTTT
- | TRBJ2-5 | - | TRBV13 | CASSLGAETQYF | TGTGCCAGCAGCTTAGGAGCAGAGACCCAGTACTTC
- | TRBJ1-2 | - | TRBV7-9 | CASSLAGQHSYTF | TGTGCCAGCAGCTTAGCAGGACAGCATTCCTACACCTTC
- | TRBJ1-3 | - | TRBV11-3 | CASSLGTASGNTIYF | TGTGCCAGCAGCTTAGGGACAGCCTCTGGAAACACCATATATTTT
once | TRBJ2-2 | - | TRBV6-5 | CASSSAAPPSTGELFF | TGTGCCAGCAGTTCCGCGGCCCCCCCCTCCACCGGGGAGCTGTTTTTT
- | TRBJ2-3 | TRBD2 | TRBV5-8 | CASSFGRGSGADTQYF | TGTGCCAGCAGCTTCGGGCGGGGGAGTGGGGCAGATACGCAGTATTTT
- | TRBJ2-7 | - | TRBV2 | CASSAKAYEQYF | TGTGCCAGCAGTGCTAAAGCCTACGAGCAGTACTTC
- | TRBJ2-1 | TRBD2 | TRBV5-1 | CASGGLAGAQEQFF | TGCGCCAGCGGGGGGCTAGCGGGGGCCCAAGAGCAGTTCTTC
- | TRBJ2-3 | TRBD2 | TRBV19 | CASSIRLAGTDTQYF | TGTGCCAGTAGTATACGGCTAGCGGGCACAGATACGCAGTATTTT
- | TRBJ2-2 | - | TRBV19 | CASSPRLVRITRPSTGELFF | TGTGCCAGTAGTCCCCGCCTCGTCAGAATAACACGTCCAAGTACCGGGGAGCTGTTTTTT
- | TRBJ2-5 | - | TRBV5-1 | CASSLEADQETQYF | TGCGCCAGCAGCTTGGAGGCGGACCAAGAGACCCAGTACTTC
- | TRBJ1-4 | - | TRBV2 | CASIGGTRSNEKLFF | TGTGCCAGCATTGGGGGGACGCGGAGTAATGAAAAACTGTTTTTT
- | TRBJ2-2 | - | TRBV9 | CASSVAMTSNTGELFF | TGTGCCAGCAGCGTAGCTATGACAAGTAACACCGGGGAGCTGTTTTTT
- | TRBJ2-7 | TRBD2 | TRBV5-4 | CASSLNQRGEDEQYF | TGTGCCAGCAGCTTAAACCAGCGGGGGGAGGACGAGCAGTACTTC
- | TRBJ1-6 | - | TRBV7-8 | CASSLAGFRGSSPLHF | TGTGCCAGCAGCTTAGCAGGATTTCGGGGTAGTTCACCCCTCCACTTT
- | TRBJ1-4 | - | TRBV13 | CASSLEGSEKLFF | TGTGCCAGCAGCTTAGAGGGGTCTGAAAAACTGTTTTTT
- | TRBJ1-2 | - | TRBV7-9 | CASSTQTRGRRYGYTF | TGTGCCAGCAGCACCCAAACGCGGGGGCGCAGGTATGGCTACACCTTC
- | TRBJ1-6 | - | TRBV10-3 | CAITPGNSPLHF | TGTGCCATCACCCCGGGTAATTCACCCCTCCACTTT
few | TRBJ2-3 | - | TRBV18 | CASSPRQSQGPDTQYF | TGTGCCAGCTCACCCAGACAGAGCCAAGGCCCAGATACGCAGTATTTT
- | TRBJ2-7 | - | TRBV2 | CASKGPGGTSSYEQYF | TGTGCCAGCAAAGGCCCGGGCGGGACGAGCTCCTACGAGCAGTACTTC
once | TRBJ2-7 | TRBD1 | TRBV6-5 | CASSSGTGWEQYF | TGTGCCAGCAGTTCCGGGACAGGGTGGGAGCAGTACTTC
- | TRBJ2-2 | TRBD2 | TRBV7-2 | CASSTGLAGTRGTGELFF | TGTGCCAGCAGCACGGGACTAGCGGGGACCCGAGGCACCGGGGAGCTGTTTTTT
once | TRBJ2-3 | - | TRBV6-4 | CASSDGAGDTQYF | TGTGCCAGCAGTGACGGGGCCGGGGATACGCAGTATTTT
- | TRBJ2-5 | TRBD1 | TRBV6-5 | CASSYQEGAQETQYF | TGTGCCAGCAGTTACCAAGAGGGGGCACAAGAGACCCAGTACTTC
- | TRBJ2-3 | TRBD1 | TRBV7-9 | CASSMGQGYTDTQYF | TGTGCCAGCAGCATGGGACAGGGATACACAGATACGCAGTATTTT
- | TRBJ2-6 | - | TRBV10-1 | CAGPRQGTSGANVLTF | TGCGCCGGGCCCCGCCAGGGAACCTCTGGGGCCAACGTCCTGACTTTC
- | TRBJ2-1 | TRBD2 | TRBV27 | CASSGIGDPGLATWYEQFF | TGTGCCAGCAGTGGTATCGGGGACCCGGGACTAGCGACGTGGTATGAGCAGTTCTTC
- | TRBJ1-1 | - | TRBV10-3 | CASLGAGDTEAFF | TGTGCCTCCCTGGGGGCGGGGGACACGGAAGCTTTCTTT